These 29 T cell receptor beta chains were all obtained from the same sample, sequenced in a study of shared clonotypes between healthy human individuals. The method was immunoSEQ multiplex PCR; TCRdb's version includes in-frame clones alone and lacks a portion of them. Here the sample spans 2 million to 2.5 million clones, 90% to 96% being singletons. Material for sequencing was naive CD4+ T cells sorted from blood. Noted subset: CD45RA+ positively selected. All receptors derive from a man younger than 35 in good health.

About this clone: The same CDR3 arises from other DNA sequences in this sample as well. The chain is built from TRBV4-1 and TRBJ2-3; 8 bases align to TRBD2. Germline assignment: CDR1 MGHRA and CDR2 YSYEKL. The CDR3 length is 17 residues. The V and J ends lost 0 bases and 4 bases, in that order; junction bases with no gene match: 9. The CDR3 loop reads CASSQELSGRPSDTQYF. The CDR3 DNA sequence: TGCGCCAGCAGCCAAGAGTTAAGCGGGAGACCGTCAGATACGCAGTATTTT.

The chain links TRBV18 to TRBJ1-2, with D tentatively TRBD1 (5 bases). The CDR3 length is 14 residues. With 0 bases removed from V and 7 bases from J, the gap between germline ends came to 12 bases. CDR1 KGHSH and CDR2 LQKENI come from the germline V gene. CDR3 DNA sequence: TGTGCCAGCTCACCACCGGGGGGAGGTGGTGGCTACACCTTC. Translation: CASSPPGGGGGYTF.

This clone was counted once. The CDR3 loop is CASSYGGTKNIQYF. CDR3 bases: TGTGCCAGCAGTTACGGGGGGACCAAAAACATTCAGTACTTC. The gene calls are TRBV6-5 and TRBJ2-4, with D perhaps matching TRBD2 (6 bases). Trimming took 2 bases from V and 2 from J, leaving 7 bases between them. The germline V gene encodes CDR1 MNHEY and CDR2 SVGAGI. The CDR3 is 14 amino acids.

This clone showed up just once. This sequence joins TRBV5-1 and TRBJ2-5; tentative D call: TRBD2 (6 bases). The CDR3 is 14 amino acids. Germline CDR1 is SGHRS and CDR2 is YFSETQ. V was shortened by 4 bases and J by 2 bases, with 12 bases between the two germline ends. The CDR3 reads CASSISGTQETQYF. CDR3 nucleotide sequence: TGCGCCAGCAGCATCTCCGGGACTCAAGAGACCCAGTACTTC.

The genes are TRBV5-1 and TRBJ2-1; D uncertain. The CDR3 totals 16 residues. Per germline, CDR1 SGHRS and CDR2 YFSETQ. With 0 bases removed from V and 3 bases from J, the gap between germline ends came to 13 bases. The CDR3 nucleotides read TGCGCCAGCAGCTTGGTACCTTCTAACCACTACAATGAGCAGTTCTTC. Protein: CASSLVPSNHYNEQFF.

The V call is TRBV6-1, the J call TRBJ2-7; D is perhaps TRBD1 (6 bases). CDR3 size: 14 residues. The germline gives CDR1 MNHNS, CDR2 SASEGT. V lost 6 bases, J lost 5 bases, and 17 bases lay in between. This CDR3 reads CASRKVGQGNEQYF. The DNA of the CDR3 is TGTGCCAGCAGGAAGGTAGGGCAGGGGAACGAGCAGTACTTC.

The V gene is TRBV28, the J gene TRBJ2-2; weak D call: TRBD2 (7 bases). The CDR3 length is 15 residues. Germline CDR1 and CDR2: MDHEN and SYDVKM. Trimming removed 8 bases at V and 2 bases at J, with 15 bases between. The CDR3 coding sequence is TGTGCCAGCGGAGGGGGGGCTACTAACACCGGGGAGCTGTTTTTT. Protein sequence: CASGGGATNTGELFF.

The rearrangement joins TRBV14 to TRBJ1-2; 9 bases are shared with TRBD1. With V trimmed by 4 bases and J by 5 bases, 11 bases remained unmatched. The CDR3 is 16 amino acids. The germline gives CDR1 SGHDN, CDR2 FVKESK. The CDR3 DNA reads TGTGCCAGCAGCCTGATATCGGGACAGGGTTCTTATGGCTACACCTTC. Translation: CASSLISGQGSYGYTF.

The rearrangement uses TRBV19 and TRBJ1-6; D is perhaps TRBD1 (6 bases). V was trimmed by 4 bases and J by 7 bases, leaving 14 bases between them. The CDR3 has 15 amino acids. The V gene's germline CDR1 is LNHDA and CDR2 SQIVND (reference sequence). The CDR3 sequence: CASSTTQGSNSPLHF. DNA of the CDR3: TGTGCCAGTAGTACCACCCAGGGGAGCAATTCACCCCTCCACTTT.

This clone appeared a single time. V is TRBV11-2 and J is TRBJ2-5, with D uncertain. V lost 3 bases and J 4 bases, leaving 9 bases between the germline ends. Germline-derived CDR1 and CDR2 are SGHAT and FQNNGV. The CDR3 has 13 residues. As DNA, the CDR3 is TGTGCCAGCAGCTTTGCGGTGGGAGAGACCCAGTACTTC. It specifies CASSFAVGETQYF.

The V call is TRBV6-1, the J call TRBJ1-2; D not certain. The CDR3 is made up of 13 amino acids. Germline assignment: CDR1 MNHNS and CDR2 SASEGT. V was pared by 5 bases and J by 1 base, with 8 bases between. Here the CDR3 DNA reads TGTGCCAGCAGTACGGGCGTTAACTATGGCTACACCTTC. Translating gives CASSTGVNYGYTF.

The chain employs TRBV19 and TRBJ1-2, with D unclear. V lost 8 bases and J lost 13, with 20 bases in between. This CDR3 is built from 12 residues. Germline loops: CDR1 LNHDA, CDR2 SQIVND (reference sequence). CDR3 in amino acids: CASFGMPGSRTF. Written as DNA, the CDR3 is TGTGCCAGTTTCGGGATGCCAGGCTCGCGCACCTTC. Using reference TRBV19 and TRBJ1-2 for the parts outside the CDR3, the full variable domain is DGGITQSPKYLFRKEGQNVTLSCEQNLNHDAMYWYRQDPGQGLRLIYYSQIVNDFQKGDIAEGYSVSREKKESFPLTVTSAQKNPTAFYLCASFGMPGSRTFGSGTRLTVV.

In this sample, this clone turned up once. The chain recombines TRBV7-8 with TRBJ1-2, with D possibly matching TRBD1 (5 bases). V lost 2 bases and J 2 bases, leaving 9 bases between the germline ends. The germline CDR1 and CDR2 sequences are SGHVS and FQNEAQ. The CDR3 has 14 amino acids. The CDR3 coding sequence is TGTGCCAGCAGCTTATTGCAGGGAAACTATGGCTACACCTTC. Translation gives CASSLLQGNYGYTF.

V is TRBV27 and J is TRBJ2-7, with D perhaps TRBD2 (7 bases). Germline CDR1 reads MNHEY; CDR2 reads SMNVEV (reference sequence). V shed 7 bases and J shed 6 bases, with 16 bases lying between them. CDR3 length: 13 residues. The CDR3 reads CASIGAGAGEQYF. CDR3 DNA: TGTGCCAGCATAGGGGCGGGGGCCGGCGAGCAGTACTTC.

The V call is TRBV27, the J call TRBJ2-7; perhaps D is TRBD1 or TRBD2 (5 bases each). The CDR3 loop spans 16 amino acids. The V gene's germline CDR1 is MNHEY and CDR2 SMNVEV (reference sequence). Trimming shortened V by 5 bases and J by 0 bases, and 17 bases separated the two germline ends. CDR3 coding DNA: TGTGCCAGCAGTCCGGACAACTGGGAGAGCTCCTACGAGCAGTACTTC. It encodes CASSPDNWESSYEQYF.

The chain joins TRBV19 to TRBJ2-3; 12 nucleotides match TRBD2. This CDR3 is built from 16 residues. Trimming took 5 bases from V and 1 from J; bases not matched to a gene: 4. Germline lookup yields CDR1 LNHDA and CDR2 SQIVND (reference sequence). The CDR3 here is CASSSRLAGGTDTQYF. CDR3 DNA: TGTGCCAGTAGTTCCCGACTAGCGGGGGGCACAGATACGCAGTATTTT.

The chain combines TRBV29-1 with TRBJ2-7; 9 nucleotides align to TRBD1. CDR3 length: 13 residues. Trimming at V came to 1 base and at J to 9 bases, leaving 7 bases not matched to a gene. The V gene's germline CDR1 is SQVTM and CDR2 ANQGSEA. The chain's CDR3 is CSVEADRGLGQYF. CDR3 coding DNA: TGCAGCGTTGAAGCGGACAGGGGCCTGGGGCAGTACTTC.

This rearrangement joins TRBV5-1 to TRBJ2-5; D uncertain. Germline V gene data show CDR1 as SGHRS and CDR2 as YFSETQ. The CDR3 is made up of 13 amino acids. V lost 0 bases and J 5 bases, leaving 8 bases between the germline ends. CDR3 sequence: CASSLAWGETQYF. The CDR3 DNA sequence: TGCGCCAGCAGCTTGGCCTGGGGTGAGACCCAGTACTTC. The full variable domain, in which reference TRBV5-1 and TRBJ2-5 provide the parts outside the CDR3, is KAGVTQTPRYLIKTRGQQVTLSCSPISGHRSVSWYQQTPGQGLQFLFEYFSETQRNKGNFPGRFSGRQFSNSRSEMNVSTLELGDSALYLCASSLAWGETQYFGPGTRLLVL.

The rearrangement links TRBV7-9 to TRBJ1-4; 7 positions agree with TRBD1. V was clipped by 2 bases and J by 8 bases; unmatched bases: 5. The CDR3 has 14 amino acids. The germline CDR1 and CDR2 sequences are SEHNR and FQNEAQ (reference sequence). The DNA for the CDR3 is TGTGCCAGCAGCTTACAGGGGGTAGGGGAAAAACTGTTTTTT. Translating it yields CASSLQGVGEKLFF.

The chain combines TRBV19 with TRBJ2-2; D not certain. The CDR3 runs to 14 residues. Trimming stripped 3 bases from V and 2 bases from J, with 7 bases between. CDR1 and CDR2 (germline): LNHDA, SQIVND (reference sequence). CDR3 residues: CASSMDANTGELFF. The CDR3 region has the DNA TGTGCCAGTAGTATGGATGCAAACACCGGGGAGCTGTTTTTT.

This CDR3 is CASSLEPPEQFF. The CDR3 DNA follows: TGTGCCAGCAGCTTAGAACCCCCAGAGCAGTTCTTC. The rearrangement uses TRBV11-2 and TRBJ2-1; D gene uncertain. Germline values: CDR1 SGHAT, CDR2 FQNNGV. V lost 0 bases and J 10 bases, leaving 7 bases between the germline ends. This CDR3 is 12 amino acids long.

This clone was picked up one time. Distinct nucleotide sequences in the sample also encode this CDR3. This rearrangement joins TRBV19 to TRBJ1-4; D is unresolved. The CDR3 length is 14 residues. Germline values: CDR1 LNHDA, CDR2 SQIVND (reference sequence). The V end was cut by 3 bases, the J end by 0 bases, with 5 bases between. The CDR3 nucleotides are TGTGCCAGTAGTATCACAGCAACTAATGAAAAACTGTTTTTT. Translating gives CASSITATNEKLFF.

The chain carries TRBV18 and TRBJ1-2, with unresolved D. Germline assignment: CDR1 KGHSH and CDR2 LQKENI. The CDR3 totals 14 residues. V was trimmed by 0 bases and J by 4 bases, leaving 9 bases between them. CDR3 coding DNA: TGTGCCAGCTCACCACCCGTTTGGCCCTATGGCTACACCTTC. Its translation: CASSPPVWPYGYTF.

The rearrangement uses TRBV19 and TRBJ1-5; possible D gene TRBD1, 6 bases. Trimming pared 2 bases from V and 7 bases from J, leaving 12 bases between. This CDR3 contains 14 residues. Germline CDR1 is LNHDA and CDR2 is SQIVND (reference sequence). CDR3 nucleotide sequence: TGTGCCAGTAGTATATTCAGGGGCCACCAGCCCCAGCATTTT. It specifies CASSIFRGHQPQHF.

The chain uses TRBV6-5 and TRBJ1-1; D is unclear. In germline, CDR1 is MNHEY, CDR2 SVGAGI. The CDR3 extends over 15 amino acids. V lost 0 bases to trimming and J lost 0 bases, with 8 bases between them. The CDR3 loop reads CASSYSGILNTEAFF. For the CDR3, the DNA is TGTGCCAGCAGTTACTCTGGGATCTTGAACACTGAAGCTTTCTTT.

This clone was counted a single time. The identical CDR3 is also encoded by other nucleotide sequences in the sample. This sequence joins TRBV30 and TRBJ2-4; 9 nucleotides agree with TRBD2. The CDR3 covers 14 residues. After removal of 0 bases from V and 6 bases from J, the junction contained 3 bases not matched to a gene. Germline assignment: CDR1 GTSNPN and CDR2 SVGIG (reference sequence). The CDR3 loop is CAWSVRGGVNIQYF. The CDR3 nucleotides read TGTGCCTGGAGTGTACGCGGGGGGGTAAACATTCAGTACTTC.

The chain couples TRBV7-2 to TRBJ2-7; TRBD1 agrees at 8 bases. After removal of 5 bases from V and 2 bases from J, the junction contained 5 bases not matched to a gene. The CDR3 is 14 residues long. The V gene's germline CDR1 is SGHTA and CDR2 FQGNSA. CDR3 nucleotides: TGTGCCAGCAGCCCCAAGACAGGGGCCTACGAGCAGTACTTC. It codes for CASSPKTGAYEQYF.

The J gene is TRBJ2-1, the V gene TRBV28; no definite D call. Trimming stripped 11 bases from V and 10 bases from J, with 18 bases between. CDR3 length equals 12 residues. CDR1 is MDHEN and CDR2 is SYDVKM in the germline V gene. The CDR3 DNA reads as TGTGCCGCCCAAGCCCGGCGCAGGGAGCAGTTCTTC. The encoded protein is CAAQARRREQFF.

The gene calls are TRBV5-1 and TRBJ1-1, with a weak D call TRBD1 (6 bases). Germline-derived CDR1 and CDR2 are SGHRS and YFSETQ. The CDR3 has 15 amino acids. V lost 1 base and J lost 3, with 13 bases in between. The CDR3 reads CASSLRQGTDTEAFF. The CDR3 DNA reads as TGCGCCAGCAGCTTGCGGCAGGGGACGGACACTGAAGCTTTCTTT.